Each of the 21 T cell receptor beta chains below was sequenced from the same sample in a study of T-cell reconstitution after alpha-beta-depleted transplantation in children. As it was prepared, the TCRbeta library received unique molecular identifiers. TCRdb reanalysed the PCR reads using MiXCR and keeps one entry per CDR3 protein. In the table there are about 470,000 distinct CDR3 sequences, over 40% of which are singletons. Specimen: PBMCs, collected before TCRalphabeta/CD19-depleted stem cell transplant. The receptors were sampled from a girl aged 2-15 years with aplastic anemia, due to receive a stem cell transplant.

This clonotype was recorded at least ten times. This chain connects TRBV20-1 to TRBJ1-2, with TRBD1 matching 7 bases. Germline assignment: CDR1 DFQATT and CDR2 SNEGSKA (reference sequence). Trimming took 1 base from V and 2 from J; bases not matched to a gene: 7. CDR3 length: 15 amino acids. This chain's CDR3 is CSARGAGDSNYGYTF. In DNA, the CDR3 is TGCAGTGCTAGAGGAGCCGGGGACAGCAACTATGGCTACACCTTC.

As regards this clonotype: This could be a read error, since a much larger clone is one nucleotide away. This chain links TRBV27 with TRBJ2-1, with 14 bases identical to TRBD2. Germline CDR1 MNHEY, CDR2 SMNVEV (reference sequence). This CDR3 contains 17 residues. V was clipped by 5 bases and J by 7 bases; unmatched bases: 10. CDR3 nucleotide sequence: TGTGCCAGCAGTCCTACTGGGACTAGCGGGAGTGGTAATGAGCAGTTCTTC. Its translation is CASSPTGTSGSGNEQFF.

J is TRBJ2-2 and V is TRBV15; 7 nucleotides align to TRBD1. The germline V gene has CDR1 LNHNV and CDR2 YYDKDF (reference sequence). The CDR3 loop spans 15 amino acids. The junction had 9 bases not matched to a gene; V was cut back by 8 bases and J by 3 bases. The CDR3 protein is CATRLRQGDTGELFF. CDR3 coding DNA: TGTGCCACCCGCCTTCGGCAGGGGGACACCGGGGAGCTGTTTTTT.

The J gene is TRBJ1-6, the V gene TRBV16; 9 positions match TRBD1. Germline V lookup: CDR1 KGHSY, CDR2 FQNENV. The trim removed 1 base at V and 7 bases at J, leaving 5 bases unmatched. The CDR3 is made up of 16 amino acids. CDR3 coding DNA: TGTGCCAGCAGCCAATTTGAAGGGACAGGGAATTCACCCCTCCACTTT. This sequence encodes CASSQFEGTGNSPLHF.

The rearrangement links TRBV20-1 to TRBJ2-5; the match to TRBD2 covers 12 bases. V shed 0 bases, J shed 0 bases, and the junction held 5 bases outside the gene matches. CDR1 is DFQATT, CDR2 SNEGSKA, per germline (reference sequence). The CDR3 sequence is 17 residues long. The CDR3 loop is CSARDLLAGGDQETQYF. In nucleotides, the CDR3 is TGCAGTGCTAGAGATCTCCTAGCGGGGGGGGACCAAGAGACCCAGTACTTC.

V gene TRBV7-2 combines with J gene TRBJ2-1; 14 bases map to TRBD2. The CDR3 sequence is 16 residues long. The V and J ends lost 1 base and 6 bases, in that order; junction bases with no gene match: 2. Germline-derived CDR1 and CDR2 are SGHTA and FQGNSA. The CDR3 sequence is CASSLGGLAGANEQFF. CDR3 in DNA: TGTGCCAGCAGCTTAGGGGGACTAGCGGGAGCCAATGAGCAGTTCTTC. The entire variable domain, with the rest obtained from reference TRBV7-2 and TRBJ2-1, is as follows: GAGVSQSPSNKVTEKGKDVELRCDPISGHTALYWYRQSLGQGLEFLIYFQGNSAPDKSGLPSDRFSAERTGGSVSTLTIQRTQQEDSAVYLCASSLGGLAGANEQFFGPGTRLTVL.

The rearrangement links TRBV12-3 or TRBV12-4 to TRBJ2-7, with D unclear. V shed 3 bases and J shed 9 bases, with 9 bases lying between them. The CDR3 contains 11 residues. The CDR3 sequence is CASSLWAWQYF. The CDR3 coding sequence is TGTGCCAGCAGTTTGTGGGCCTGGCAGTACTTC.

This clonotype appeared once. V is TRBV29-1 and J is TRBJ2-1; either TRBD1 or TRBD2 may supply D (5 bases each). The CDR3 is 13 amino acids. V lost 4 bases to trimming and J lost 7 bases, with 14 bases between them. CDR1 and CDR2 from the germline V gene are SQVTM and ANQGSEA. The CDR3 reads CSVVGGDYNEQFF. The CDR3 region has the DNA TGCAGCGTTGTTGGGGGAGATTATAATGAGCAGTTCTTC.

In this sample, this clonotype turned up many times. The CDR3 here is CASSGLAGGDPYEQYF. CDR3 sequence (DNA): TGCGCCAGCTCGGGACTAGCGGGAGGAGATCCCTACGAGCAGTACTTC. J is TRBJ2-7 and V is TRBV5-1; 15 positions agree with TRBD2. The CDR3 has 16 residues. The germline gives CDR1 SGHRS, CDR2 YFSETQ. V gave up 7 bases and J gave up 2 bases; unmatched junction bases: 7.

This clonotype was picked up many times. V usage is TRBV7-2 and J usage is TRBJ2-7, with TRBD2 matching over 7 bases. This CDR3 is 15 amino acids long. CDR1 and CDR2 from the germline V gene are SGHTA and FQGNSA. With 2 bases clipped from V and 2 bases from J, the junction kept 6 bases outside the gene matches. The CDR3 DNA is TGTGCCAGCAGCTTATTCGAGGGAGGGCCCTACGAGCAGTACTTC. Translation gives CASSLFEGGPYEQYF.

The J gene is TRBJ2-7, the V gene TRBV4-1; no clear D. Germline CDR1 is MGHRA and CDR2 is YSYEKL. Between the trimmed V and J ends, which lost 4 bases and 0 bases, there was a span of 16 bases. The CDR3 is made up of 16 amino acids. This CDR3 is CASSPIRSLSSYEQYF. The DNA of the CDR3 is TGCGCCAGCAGCCCAATAAGGAGCCTCAGCTCCTACGAGCAGTACTTC.

V is TRBV5-1 and J is TRBJ2-2; unclear D gene. From germline, CDR1 is SGHRS and CDR2 YFSETQ. The CDR3 consists of 16 residues. V shed 0 bases and J shed 3 bases, with 12 bases lying between them. Written as DNA, the CDR3 is TGCGCCAGCAGCTTGGCCTTGGACGGTGACACCGGGGAGCTGTTTTTT. Amino acids: CASSLALDGDTGELFF.

V usage is TRBV4-2 and J usage is TRBJ2-1; a weak D match, TRBD1 (6 bases). There are 17 residues in the CDR3. Between the trimmed V and J ends, which lost 2 bases and 1 base, there was a span of 15 bases. Germline-derived CDR1 and CDR2 are LGHNA and YNFKEQ. The CDR3 is CASSQPDSPGSYNEQFF. The CDR3 region has the DNA TGTGCCAGCAGCCAACCGGACAGCCCCGGGTCCTACAATGAGCAGTTCTTC.

The rearrangement joins TRBV20-1 to TRBJ2-4, with 10 positions matching TRBD2. V was clipped by 5 bases and J by 3 bases; unmatched bases: 19. CDR1 and CDR2 (germline): DFQATT, SNEGSKA (reference sequence). The CDR3 totals 19 residues. DNA for the CDR3: TGCAGTGCTCTAAGACGGGCTAGCGGGAGTATTTGGGACAAAAACATTCAGTACTTC. Translating it yields CSALRRASGSIWDKNIQYF.

The chain employs TRBV7-3 and TRBJ2-3, with D possibly being TRBD2 (6 bases). The CDR3 consists of 17 residues. Trimming stripped 5 bases from V and 3 bases from J, with 21 bases between. CDR1 is SGHTA and CDR2 is FQGTGA in the germline V gene. In nucleotides, the CDR3 is TGTGCCAGCAGCCGAATTAGCGGTACAAATGAGACAGATACGCAGTATTTT. Its translation is CASSRISGTNETDTQYF.

There are a few counts of this clonotype. The rearrangement joins TRBV2 to TRBJ2-1; 9 bases are shared with TRBD1. The CDR3 has 15 amino acids. CDR1 and CDR2 (germline): SNHLY, FYNNEI. V lost 4 bases to trimming and J lost 6 bases; unmatched junction nucleotides: 7. CDR3 nucleotide sequence: TGTGCCAGCAGTGGAACCGGGACAGGGAGCAATGAGCAGTTCTTC. This codes for CASSGTGTGSNEQFF. Full variable domain (rest looked up from reference TRBV2 and TRBJ2-1): EPEVTQTPSHQVTQMGQEVILRCVPISNHLYFYWYRQILGQKVEFLVSFYNNEISEKSEIFDDQFSVERPDGSNFTLKIRSTKLEDSAMYFCASSGTGTGSNEQFFGPGTRLTVL.

This clonotype was counted between two and nine times. The chain joins TRBV10-3 to TRBJ2-3, with 14 bases identical to TRBD2. The trim removed 6 bases at V and 1 base at J, leaving 6 bases unmatched. The germline V gene has CDR1 ENHRY and CDR2 SYGVKD. CDR3 length: 17 residues. This CDR3 is CAIRGTSGSGGTDTQYF. The CDR3 nucleotides are TGTGCCATCAGGGGGACTAGCGGGAGCGGCGGCACAGATACGCAGTATTTT.

The J gene is TRBJ2-2, the V gene TRBV20-1; D perhaps matches TRBD2 (5 bases). This CDR3 has 12 residues. Between the trimmed V and J ends, which lost 6 bases and 3 bases, there was a span of 8 bases. Germline assignment: CDR1 DFQATT and CDR2 SNEGSKA (reference sequence). This CDR3 reads CSAPGYTGELFF. The CDR3 DNA follows: TGCAGTGCCCCGGGGTACACCGGGGAGCTGTTTTTT.

The gene calls are TRBV2 and TRBJ1-5; no clear D. This CDR3 comprises 13 residues. CDR1 and CDR2 (germline): SNHLY, FYNNEI. V lost 2 bases and J 5 bases, leaving 7 bases between the germline ends. CDR3 DNA sequence: TGTGCCAGCAGTGAAAGAGAGGATCAGCCCCAGCATTTT. Its protein product is CASSEREDQPQHF. The full variable domain, in which reference TRBV2 and TRBJ1-5 provide the parts outside the CDR3, is EPEVTQTPSHQVTQMGQEVILRCVPISNHLYFYWYRQILGQKVEFLVSFYNNEISEKSEIFDDQFSVERPDGSNFTLKIRSTKLEDSAMYFCASSEREDQPQHFGDGTRLSIL.

This clonotype was seen many times. The genes are TRBV14 and TRBJ1-3; tentative D call: TRBD1 (5 bases). Per germline, CDR1 SGHDN and CDR2 FVKESK. V lost 3 bases and J lost 5, with 11 bases in between. This CDR3 comprises 14 residues. CDR3 DNA: TGTGCCAGCAGCCAGTACGGGGCACGAAACACCATATATTTT. It codes for CASSQYGARNTIYF. Full variable domain (outside the CDR3, taken from reference TRBV14 and TRBJ1-3): EAGVTQFPSHSVIEKGQTVTLRCDPISGHDNLYWYRRVMGKEIKFLLHFVKESKQDESGMPNNRFLAERTGGTYSTLKVQPAELEDSGVYFCASSQYGARNTIYFGEGSWLTVV.

Here the CDR3 DNA reads TGCAGTGCTAGGGTGGTGGGGGCGGATGAAAAACTGTTTTTT. This encodes CSARVVGADEKLFF. The chain links TRBV20-1 to TRBJ1-4, with D maybe TRBD1 (6 bases). Trimming left V 3 bases short and J 6 bases short, with 14 bases between. This CDR3 is built from 14 residues. Looked up from germline, CDR1 is DFQATT and CDR2 is SNEGSKA (reference sequence).